Below are 2 T cell receptor beta chains sequenced from a single sample in a study of shared clonotypes between healthy human individuals. Here immunoSEQ multiplex PCR was the method, and the copy in TCRdb shows in-frame clones only, minus some. This sample has over 2 million clones, with roughly 96% found just once. The source material was naive CD4+ T cells sorted from blood. As to subset: CD45RA+ positively selected. These receptors all stem from a man between 18 and 35 years old in good health.

The chain recombines TRBV1 with TRBJ1-5. TRBV1 is an annotated pseudogene. The CDR3 is 14 amino acids. Here the CDR3 reads CTSSHVRLNQPQHF. CDR3 DNA sequence: TGCACCAGCAGCCATGTAAGGCTTAATCAGCCCCAGCATTTT.

This clone has a single count. The chain joins TRBV6-5 to TRBJ1-2, with 7 bases aligning to TRBD1. Germline V gene lookup returns CDR1 MNHEY and CDR2 SVGAGI. The CDR3 contains 14 residues. V was clipped by 4 bases and J by 4 bases; unmatched bases: 6. The CDR3 DNA follows: TGTGCCAGCAGTTCGACAGGGAGGGGCTATGGCTACACCTTC. This translates into CASSSTGRGYGYTF.